This passage covers 20 T cell receptor beta chains from one sample sequenced in a study of T cells in Graves' hyperthyroidism and ophthalmopathy. Authors of the study amplified TCR beta CDR3 regions from RNA transcripts. Researchers ran a first-round RT-PCR on the TCR CDR3 using the HTBI primer set. TCRdb ran MiXCR on the multiplex PCR reads and lists one entry per CDR3 protein. Here the sample spans 500,000 or so distinct CDR3 sequences, 15% to 20% being singletons. The sequencing sample was made of blood. Receptors originate from a woman younger than 35 with Graves' ophthalmopathy.

The rearrangement joins TRBV4-1 to TRBJ1-2; D is perhaps TRBD1 (5 bases). In germline, CDR1 is MGHRA, CDR2 YSYEKL. The CDR3 sequence is 17 residues long. The ends were cut back, 1 base at V and 4 bases at J, with 19 bases in the middle. The CDR3 DNA sequence: TGCGCCAGCAGCCAAGGAATGTCGGGGGGTTCAAGCTATGGCTACACCTTC. Its protein is CASSQGMSGGSSYGYTF.

The rearrangement links TRBV28 to TRBJ2-1; tentatively, D is TRBD1 or TRBD2 (5 bases each). Looked up from germline, CDR1 is MDHEN and CDR2 is SYDVKM. The V gene lost 4 bases and the J gene lost 4 bases, with 32 bases spanning the gap. This CDR3 spans 21 amino acids. Here the CDR3 reads CASSSDRGRWVRNRTYNEQFF. The CDR3 coding sequence is TGTGCCAGCAGTTCGGACCGGGGACGGTGGGTGCGAAACCGTACATACAATGAGCAGTTCTTC.

Remarks on this clonotype: A much larger clone sits a single nucleotide away, making a read error possible. The chain recombines TRBV5-1 with TRBJ1-1; D perhaps matches TRBD1 (6 bases). The V gene's germline CDR1 is SGHRS and CDR2 YFSETQ. There are 14 residues in the CDR3. The V end lost 0 bases, the J end lost 7 bases, and 13 bases lay between the germline ends. The CDR3 spells CASSLDRATSEAFF. CDR3 in DNA: TGCGCCAGCAGCTTGGACAGGGCGACGAGTGAAGCTTTCTTT.

V is TRBV15 and J is TRBJ2-7; D perhaps matches TRBD1 (5 bases). CDR3 length equals 14 residues. Germline assignment: CDR1 LNHNV and CDR2 YYDKDF (reference sequence). Trimming stripped 4 bases from V and 4 bases from J, with 14 bases between. CDR3 in amino acids: CATSNDVGRYEQYF. DNA of the CDR3: TGTGCCACCAGCAACGACGTGGGGCGGTACGAGCAGTACTTC.

In its sample, this clonotype was seen many times. The chain combines TRBV30 with TRBJ1-1, with D maybe TRBD1 (5 bases). Trimming took 1 base from V and 4 from J, leaving 10 bases between them. Germline CDR1 is GTSNPN and CDR2 is SVGIG (reference sequence). The CDR3 length is 13 residues. Here the CDR3 DNA reads TGTGCCTGGAGTGCTCTGACAGTCACTGAAGCTTTCTTT. Translation gives CAWSALTVTEAFF.

This clonotype appeared many times. The genes are TRBV27 and TRBJ2-2; tentatively, D is TRBD1 (5 bases). The germline V gene encodes CDR1 MNHEY and CDR2 SMNVEV (reference sequence). The CDR3 totals 18 residues. The V end was cut by 8 bases, the J end by 3 bases, with 25 bases between. The CDR3 nucleotides read TGTGCCAGCGCCCAAATTCCAGGGATTTTCGAGGACACCGGGGAGCTGTTTTTT. It specifies CASAQIPGIFEDTGELFF.

This clonotype was seen repeatedly, ten times or more. The rearrangement uses TRBV28 and TRBJ1-1; possible D gene TRBD1, 5 bases. CDR3 length: 12 residues. The ends were cut back, 6 bases at V and 8 bases at J, with 13 bases in the middle. The germline gives CDR1 MDHEN, CDR2 SYDVKM. The CDR3, as DNA: TGTGCCAGCAGCCCATTGGGGGTGGAAGCTTTCTTT. The encoded protein is CASSPLGVEAFF.

The chain joins TRBV10-3 to TRBJ1-2; 7 bases agree with TRBD1. This CDR3 region has 14 residues. Losses at the gene ends were 2 bases for V and 6 bases for J; bases not matched to a gene: 6. The germline V gene encodes CDR1 ENHRY and CDR2 SYGVKD. This chain's CDR3 is CAISETGDLDGYTF. As DNA, the CDR3 is TGTGCCATCAGTGAGACAGGGGACCTGGATGGCTACACCTTC.

Worth noting for this clonotype: A read error may produce the germline difference seen at one junction end. The chain links TRBV5-5 to TRBJ2-3; the match to TRBD2 covers 9 bases. Germline CDR1 is SGHKS and CDR2 is YYEKEE (reference sequence). The CDR3 is 17 residues long. The CDR3 is CAGSPSLAGDGADTQYF. The CDR3 DNA sequence: TGTGCCGGCAGCCCCTCCTTAGCGGGAGATGGCGCAGATACGCAGTATTTT.

This clonotype appeared many times. CDR3: CSASEGGTDTQYF. For the CDR3, the DNA is TGCAGTGCTAGCGAAGGGGGCACAGATACGCAGTATTTT. The chain employs TRBV20-1 and TRBJ2-3; D is possibly TRBD1 (5 bases). V was pared by 3 bases and J by 1 base, with 8 bases between. The CDR3 extends over 13 amino acids. The germline V gene encodes CDR1 DFQATT and CDR2 SNEGSKA (reference sequence).

This clonotype has only a few counts. V gene TRBV9 combines with J gene TRBJ2-4; a possible D gene is TRBD2 (5 bases). This CDR3 is built from 13 residues. The ends were cut back, 0 bases at V and 7 bases at J, with 8 bases in the middle. CDR1 SGDLS and CDR2 YYNGEE come from the germline V gene. The CDR3 DNA is TGTGCCAGCAGCGTAGAGGAGCGGAACATTCAGTACTTC. Encoded protein: CASSVEERNIQYF.

In its sample, this clonotype was seen many times. The chain is built from TRBV30 and TRBJ2-5, with D tentatively TRBD2 (7 bases). The CDR3 loop spans 15 amino acids. Germline lookup yields CDR1 GTSNPN and CDR2 SVGIG (reference sequence). Trimming removed 1 base from V and 4 bases from J, with 16 bases in between. CDR3 region: CAWSEDLGGGETQYF. The DNA of the CDR3 is TGTGCCTGGAGTGAGGACTTAGGGGGGGGAGAGACCCAGTACTTC.

This clonotype was counted at least ten times. The genes are TRBV6-1 and TRBJ2-1, with 10 positions matching TRBD2. Germline lookup yields CDR1 MNHNS and CDR2 SASEGT. This CDR3 comprises 16 residues. V gave up 1 base and J gave up 3 bases; unmatched junction bases: 3. The CDR3 sequence is CASSEERLAGYNEQFF. CDR3 coding DNA: TGTGCCAGCAGTGAAGAGAGACTAGCGGGCTACAATGAGCAGTTCTTC.

This clonotype was detected ten times or more. The gene calls are TRBV18 and TRBJ2-5, with D perhaps TRBD1 (6 bases). The CDR3 length is 13 residues. Germline CDR1 is KGHSH and CDR2 is LQKENI. V dropped 2 bases and J dropped 4 bases, with 8 bases sitting between them. Here the CDR3 DNA reads TGTGCCAGCTCACCAATCAGGGGAGAGACCCAGTACTTC. Encoded protein: CASSPIRGETQYF.

A few counts support this clonotype. The gene calls are TRBV6-1 and TRBJ1-2; D is possibly TRBD1 (6 bases). CDR3 length: 13 residues. The germline V gene has CDR1 MNHNS and CDR2 SASEGT. The germline V and J ends were trimmed by 8 bases and 8 bases, with 18 bases remaining between them. The CDR3 spells CASSVTGIEGYTF. The CDR3 DNA reads as TGTGCCAGCTCGGTTACAGGGATAGAGGGCTACACCTTC.

The genes are TRBV5-5 and TRBJ2-7, with D perhaps assigned TRBD1 or TRBD2 (5 bases each). V was trimmed by 6 bases and J by 2 bases, leaving 18 bases between them. The CDR3 contains 15 residues. The germline CDR1 and CDR2 sequences are SGHKS and YYEKEE (reference sequence). For the CDR3, the DNA is TGTGCCAGCATCCGCACCGGGACCAAAACCTACGAGCAGTACTTC. Protein: CASIRTGTKTYEQYF.

This clonotype was seen many times. This chain joins TRBV30 and TRBJ1-1; 7 bases match TRBD1. After removal of 6 bases from V and 3 bases from J, the junction contained 7 bases not matched to a gene. Germline V CDR1 and CDR2: GTSNPN, SVGIG (reference sequence). The CDR3 covers 13 residues. CDR3 sequence reads: CACSTRGYTEAFF. CDR3 coding DNA: TGTGCCTGCTCAACCAGGGGGTACACTGAAGCTTTCTTT.

This clonotype was counted ten times or more. The J gene is TRBJ2-1, the V gene TRBV11-2, with D possibly being TRBD2 (5 bases). V was shortened by 0 bases and J by 7 bases, with 13 bases between the two germline ends. The CDR3 consists of 15 residues. Germline CDR1 and CDR2: SGHAT and FQNNGV. CDR3 loop: CASSLDTGLWNEQFF. The CDR3 DNA sequence: TGTGCCAGCAGCTTAGATACGGGATTGTGGAATGAGCAGTTCTTC.

Note on this clonotype: A much larger clone is a single base away; this may be a read error. The V and J genes are TRBV7-2 and TRBJ1-2; 7 bases align to TRBD1. This CDR3 spans 16 amino acids. Looked up from germline, CDR1 is SGHTA and CDR2 is FQGNSA. DNA for the CDR3: TGTGCCGGCAGCTTAGAGGGCGGGGCCAGGGGGGATGGCTACACCTTC. This sequence encodes CAGSLEGGARGDGYTF.

This clonotype was recorded many times. V and J are TRBV2 and TRBJ2-3; unclear D gene. Trimming pared 1 base from V and 0 bases from J, leaving 8 bases between. Germline values: CDR1 SNHLY, CDR2 FYNNEI. There are 15 residues in the CDR3. The CDR3 is CASSEGVASTDTQYF. The CDR3 DNA reads as TGTGCCAGCAGTGAAGGGGTAGCTAGCACAGATACGCAGTATTTT. The full variable domain, in which reference TRBV2 and TRBJ2-3 provide the parts outside the CDR3, is EPEVTQTPSHQVTQMGQEVILRCVPISNHLYFYWYRQILGQKVEFLVSFYNNEISEKSEIFDDQFSVERPDGSNFTLKIRSTKLEDSAMYFCASSEGVASTDTQYFGPGTRLTVL.